One and the same sample provided the 23 T cell receptor beta chains below, sequenced in a study of spatial heterogeneity in lung cancer. TCRdb re-analysed the 5' RACE reads in MiXCR, keeping a single row per CDR3 protein. This sample has some 40,000 distinct CDR3 sequences, with around 5.5% found just once. Time point given: sample taken at primary tumor resection. Unsorted tumor, nontumor lung tissue or cryopreserved PBMC supplied the whole RNA. The sample in question was PBMCs, obtained at surgery. The receptors derive from a female donor with early-stage non-small cell lung cancer.

This clonotype was observed at least ten times. V is TRBV4-2 and J is TRBJ1-1; D not certain. The CDR3 length is 15 residues. The germline V gene has CDR1 LGHNA and CDR2 YNFKEQ. Trimming cost V 0 bases and J 1 base, with 9 bases left between them. This CDR3 reads CASSQDQMGNTEAFF. For the CDR3, the DNA is TGTGCCAGCAGCCAAGATCAGATGGGGAACACTGAAGCTTTCTTT.

This clonotype was found many times. The rearrangement uses TRBV3-1 and TRBJ1-6, with D tentatively TRBD1 (6 bases). The CDR3 consists of 15 residues. V was clipped by 1 base and J by 10 bases, with 14 bases between them. The germline CDR1 and CDR2 sequences are LGHDT and YNNKEL (reference sequence). The DNA of the CDR3 is TGTGCCAGCAGCCAAGGTACAGGGCCGGACTCACCCCTCCACTTT. This sequence encodes CASSQGTGPDSPLHF.

The chain joins TRBV20-1 to TRBJ2-3, with D possibly TRBD1 on 7 matching bases. Trimming cost V 8 bases and J 1 base, with 19 bases left between them. The CDR3 runs to 15 residues. The germline V gene has CDR1 DFQATT and CDR2 SNEGSKA (reference sequence). CDR3: CSLGRRGPRTDTQYF. CDR3 nucleotides: TGCAGTCTAGGTCGGAGGGGGCCGCGCACAGATACGCAGTATTTT.

The gene calls are TRBV12-3 or TRBV12-4 and TRBJ2-2; 10 bases agree with TRBD1. CDR3 length equals 15 residues. With V trimmed by 3 bases and J by 7 bases, 5 bases remained unmatched. CDR3 bases: TGTGCCAGCAGTTTTGACAGGGGGCAAAGCGGGGAGCTGTTTTTT. This sequence encodes CASSFDRGQSGELFF.

This clonotype came up many times. The chain carries TRBV12-3 or TRBV12-4 and TRBJ2-7; tentatively, D is TRBD1 (6 bases). This CDR3 spans 15 amino acids. Trimming pared 3 bases from V and 7 bases from J, leaving 19 bases between. CDR3 amino acids: CASSLYAGEYVEQYF. CDR3 DNA: TGTGCCAGCAGTTTGTATGCAGGGGAGTACGTTGAGCAGTACTTC.

The rearrangement uses TRBV4-2 and TRBJ1-1; 9 nucleotides line up with TRBD1. Trimming at V came to 2 bases and at J to 2 bases, leaving 3 bases not matched to a gene. CDR1 is LGHNA and CDR2 is YNFKEQ in the germline V gene. The CDR3 contains 15 residues. In DNA, the CDR3 is TGTGCCAGCAGCCAACCTACAGGGGGCAACACTGAAGCTTTCTTT. Translation: CASSQPTGGNTEAFF.

This clonotype was counted ten times or more. The genes are TRBV6-2 or TRBV6-3 and TRBJ2-7, with unresolved D. The length of the CDR3 is 15 residues. Germline V gives CDR1 MNHEY, CDR2 SVGEGT. Between the trimmed V and J ends, which lost 6 bases and 2 bases, there was a span of 17 bases. The CDR3 loop reads CASRRQPQNPYEQYF. As DNA, the CDR3 is TGTGCCAGCAGGCGCCAGCCACAGAATCCCTACGAGCAGTACTTC.

At least ten counts were recorded for this clonotype. V and J are TRBV19 and TRBJ2-6; 9 bases fit TRBD1. With 4 bases clipped from V and 0 bases from J, the junction kept 4 bases outside the gene matches. This CDR3 comprises 17 residues. Germline V CDR1 and CDR2: LNHDA, SQIVND (reference sequence). The CDR3 loop reads CASSRGQGRSGANVLTF. Here the CDR3 DNA reads TGTGCCAGTAGTAGGGGACAGGGTCGCTCTGGGGCCAACGTCCTGACTTTC.

This clonotype was observed at least ten times. In nucleotides, the CDR3 is TGTGCCAGCAGCCCTGGACAAGGGGGCTGGGGTGAAGCTTTCTTT. Its translation: CASSPGQGGWGEAFF. The genes are TRBV6-6 and TRBJ1-1, with TRBD1 identical over 7 bases. The CDR3 spans 15 residues. J lost 7 bases, V lost 6 bases, and 14 bases had no gene match. Germline CDR1 and CDR2: MNHNY and SVGAGI (reference sequence).

CDR3: CASSSDRSSDTQYF. The CDR3 region has the DNA TGTGCCAGCAGTTCCGACAGATCTTCAGATACGCAGTATTTT. The chain is built from TRBV6-4 and TRBJ2-3; D perhaps matches TRBD1 (5 bases). Trimming cost V 5 bases and J 4 bases, with 13 bases left between them. Germline-derived CDR1 and CDR2 are MRHNA and SNTAGT. This CDR3 contains 14 residues.

This clonotype was found many times. J is TRBJ2-1 and V is TRBV11-1; 9 nucleotides match TRBD1. This CDR3 comprises 13 residues. The trim removed 5 bases at V and 6 bases at J, leaving 2 bases unmatched. Germline CDR1 SGHAT, CDR2 FQDESV (reference sequence). In nucleotides, the CDR3 is TGTGCCAGCAGCACGGGACAGGGCAATGAGCAGTTCTTC. Amino acid sequence: CASSTGQGNEQFF. Together with reference TRBV11-1 and TRBJ2-1, the CDR3 gives the full variable domain: EAEVAQSPRYKITEKSQAVAFWCDPISGHATLYWYRQILGQGPELLVQFQDESVVDDSQLPKDRFSAERLKGVDSTLKIQPAELGDSAMYLCASSTGQGNEQFFGPGTRLTVL.

The sample holds a few counts of this clonotype. V and J are TRBV6-6 and TRBJ1-2, with D possibly TRBD1 on 5 matching bases. V was clipped by 2 bases and J by 3 bases, with 10 bases between them. CDR3 size: 14 residues. CDR1 is MNHNY and CDR2 is SVGAGI in the germline V gene (reference sequence). CDR3 bases: TGTGCCAGCAGTTACCTGACAGCTGACTATGGCTACACCTTC. It codes for CASSYLTADYGYTF.

This clonotype showed up many times. The chain couples TRBV28 to TRBJ2-7, with D possibly called TRBD1 or TRBD2 (5 bases each). Trimming took off 6 bases at V and 4 bases at J, with 16 bases between the two ends. This CDR3 comprises 14 residues. CDR1 and CDR2 (germline): MDHEN, SYDVKM. CDR3 in amino acids: CASSPGRNLYEQYF. In DNA, the CDR3 is TGTGCCAGCAGCCCGGGACGGAATTTGTACGAGCAGTACTTC.

The V call is TRBV6-5, the J call TRBJ2-7; 9 bases are shared with TRBD1. The CDR3 is 14 amino acids. Germline CDR1 and CDR2: MNHEY and SVGAGI. V shed 0 bases, J shed 4 bases, and the junction held 1 base outside the gene matches. CDR3 protein: CASSYSDRGYEQYF. CDR3 sequence (DNA): TGTGCCAGCAGTTACTCTGACAGGGGGTACGAGCAGTACTTC.

This clonotype was observed at least ten times. The chain has TRBV3-1 and TRBJ1-1; 9 bases line up with TRBD1. CDR1 LGHDT and CDR2 YNNKEL come from the germline V gene (reference sequence). The CDR3 sequence is 16 residues long. V gave up 2 bases and J gave up 7 bases; unmatched junction bases: 11. The DNA of the CDR3 is TGTGCCAGCAGCCAAACCACAGGGGGCGAGCAAGATGAAGCTTTCTTT. Residues: CASSQTTGGEQDEAFF.

This clonotype was picked up many times. As DNA, the CDR3 is TGTGCCAGCTTCTCAGGAGGGAGCTATGGCTACACCTTC. Translating gives CASFSGGSYGYTF. The rearrangement links TRBV6-5 to TRBJ1-2; unclear D gene. Germline CDR1 reads MNHEY; CDR2 reads SVGAGI. The CDR3 totals 13 residues. Trimming stripped 8 bases from V and 4 bases from J, with 14 bases between.

This clonotype has ten or more counts. The V call is TRBV11-2, the J call TRBJ1-2, with TRBD1 as a possible D gene (6 bases). The germline V gene encodes CDR1 SGHAT and CDR2 FQNNGV. CDR3 length: 14 amino acids. V was pared by 5 bases and J by 8 bases, with 18 bases between. CDR3 protein: CASSPAGGAGGYTF. CDR3 in DNA: TGTGCCAGCAGCCCCGCCGGGGGGGCCGGAGGCTACACCTTC.

This clonotype showed up many times. The chain links TRBV20-1 to TRBJ2-1, with 11 bases lining up with TRBD2. The CDR3 contains 12 residues. V lost 2 bases, J lost 10 bases, and 1 base stayed unmatched. Germline-derived CDR1 and CDR2 are DFQATT and SNEGSKA (reference sequence). The CDR3 sequence is CSARRLAGEQFF. In nucleotides, the CDR3 is TGCAGTGCTAGACGACTAGCGGGGGAGCAGTTCTTC.

This clonotype was counted many times. V usage is TRBV2 and J usage is TRBJ1-2, with 7 bases lining up with TRBD1. The CDR3 has 17 amino acids. From germline, CDR1 is SNHLY and CDR2 FYNNEI. V lost 0 bases and J lost 7; bases outside the gene matches: 14. The CDR3 DNA sequence: TGTGCCAGCAGTGAAGCGCGAGGGGGCCTTCCCGGGATTGGCTACACCTTC. Its protein is CASSEARGGLPGIGYTF.

There are many counts of this clonotype. V is TRBV20-1 and J is TRBJ2-1; D call uncertain. Trimming removed 6 bases from V and 7 bases from J, with 25 bases in between. CDR1 is DFQATT and CDR2 is SNEGSKA in the germline V gene (reference sequence). The CDR3 runs 16 residues. The CDR3 loop reads CSAKEARLGLMNEQFF. CDR3 sequence (DNA): TGCAGTGCCAAAGAGGCGAGACTGGGTTTAATGAATGAGCAGTTCTTC.

The sample holds many counts of this clonotype. The V gene is TRBV12-3 or TRBV12-4, the J gene TRBJ2-2; TRBD1 agrees at 11 bases. There are 18 residues in the CDR3. V dropped 3 bases and J dropped 6; count of bases not matched to a gene: 12. The CDR3 DNA is TGTGCCAGCAGTTTTTTTCGTCTACGGGACAGGGGGTCCGGGGAGCTGTTTTTT. This sequence encodes CASSFFRLRDRGSGELFF.

This clonotype was observed a handful of times. The CDR3 region has the DNA TGCAGTGCTAGGGGACAGGGGGACATTCAGTACTTC. Its translation: CSARGQGDIQYF. The chain uses TRBV20-1 and TRBJ2-4, with TRBD1 identical over 11 bases. CDR3 length: 12 amino acids. V lost 3 bases to trimming and J lost 8 bases; unmatched junction nucleotides: 0. Germline V gene sequence: CDR1 DFQATT, CDR2 SNEGSKA (reference sequence).

The chain recombines TRBV7-3 with TRBJ2-5; no firm D call. CDR1 and CDR2 from the germline V gene are SGHTA and FQGTGA. This CDR3 is 13 amino acids long. Trimming took off 2 bases at V and 1 base at J, with 5 bases between the two ends. In DNA form, the CDR3 reads TGTGCCAGCAGCTTACTCAGCCAAGAGACCCAGTACTTC. Translation: CASSLLSQETQYF. Full variable domain (remainder filled in from reference TRBV7-3 and TRBJ2-5): GAGVSQTPSNKVTEKGKYVELRCDPISGHTALYWYRQSLGQGPEFLIYFQGTGAADDSGLPNDRFFAVRPEGSVSTLKIQRTERGDSAVYLCASSLLSQETQYFGPGTRLLVL.